The TCR beta chain described here comes from a study of cytomegalovirus exposure and HLA in healthy donors. Overall study: In a later analysis, it was reported that the roughly 130 validation repertoires had been produced on the same platform as the 500 to 750 repertoires belonging to the first cohort. Study-wide results and limits: Most TCR sequences showed up rarely, but some public TCRs showed up in many donors. Accounts indicate the classifier identified cytomegalovirus status with strong specificity and sensitivity.

As regards this clone: Its matching antigen is unknown.

The CDR3 length is 16 residues. CDR1 MDHEN and CDR2 SYDVKM come from the germline V gene. The V end lost 2 bases, the J end lost 1 base, and 12 bases lay between the germline ends. Assay used: immunoSEQ multiplex PCR; TCRdb lists only in-frame clones, some missing. The sample holds about 360,000 clones; just over 85% are singletons and the top ten take 0.83%. The chain uses TRBV28 and TRBJ1-5; D gene unclear. The sequence was obtained from a woman under 30 in good health and CMV-seronegative. Sequencing was carried out using PBMCs. CDR3 nucleotides: TGTGCCAGCAGTTTAGGTAGCGTTATGAGCAATCAGCCCCAGCATTTT. This translates into CASSLGSVMSNQPQHF.